This T cell receptor (beta chain) was sequenced in a study of chemoradiotherapy in HPV16-positive cancers. In the study overall: Candidate HPV-specific clones and shared TCR motifs came from two HPV16-positive patients. Whole-study findings and limits: HPV-responsive T-cell expansion during chemoradiotherapy was linked to improved recurrence-free survival in HPV16-positive patients. The functional HPV-specific definition rests on just a couple of HPV16-positive patients. Non-HPV-specific T cells did not expand in tumors during treatment, whereas candidate HPV-specific clones and E7-related motifs did.

The repertoire was sequenced with immunoSEQ multiplex PCR; TCRdb's copy has only in-frame clones and lacks some. The table includes about 29,000 clones, about 89% detected once. A remark on this clone: Its target is not known.

Trimming at V came to 6 bases and at J to 2 bases, leaving 6 bases not matched to a gene. CDR3 size: 14 residues. Germline V gene sequence: CDR1 MNHEY, CDR2 SVGAGI. The J gene is TRBJ1-1, the V gene TRBV6-5, with 7 positions matching TRBD1. Sequencing used blood, obtained from a patient who underwent chemoradiotherapy. This clonotype was obtained from a human donor with HPV-associated anogenital cancer. The chain's CDR3 is CASSLQGTNTEAFF. For the CDR3, the DNA is TGTGCCAGCAGCCTACAGGGGACCAACACTGAAGCTTTCTTT.